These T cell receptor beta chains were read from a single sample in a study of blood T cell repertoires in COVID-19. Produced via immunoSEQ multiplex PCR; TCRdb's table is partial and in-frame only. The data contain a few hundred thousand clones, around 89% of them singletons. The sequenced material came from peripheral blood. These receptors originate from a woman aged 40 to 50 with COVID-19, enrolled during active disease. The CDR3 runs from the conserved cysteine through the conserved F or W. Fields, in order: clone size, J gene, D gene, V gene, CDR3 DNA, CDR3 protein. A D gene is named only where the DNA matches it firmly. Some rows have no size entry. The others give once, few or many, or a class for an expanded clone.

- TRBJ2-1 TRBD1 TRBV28 TGTGCCAGCAGTTCCCCGGGACAGGGGGGCGATGAGCAGTTCTTC CASSSPGQGGDEQFF
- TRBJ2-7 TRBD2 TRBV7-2 TGTGCCAGCAGCCGGGGGGTTCCCTACGAGCAGTACTTC CASSRGVPYEQYF
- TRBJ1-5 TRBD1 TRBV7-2 TGTGCCAGCAGTTTGACAGGGGGCGGTCAGCCCCAGCATTTT CASSLTGGGQPQHF
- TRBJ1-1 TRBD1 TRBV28 TGTGCCAGCCCCCCTGGACAGGGGTTCTCTGAAGCTTTCTTT CASPPGQGFSEAFF
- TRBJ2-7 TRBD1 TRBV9 TGTGCCAGCAGCTCGGAACCGGGACAGGGGGTCGAGCAGTACTTC CASSSEPGQGVEQYF
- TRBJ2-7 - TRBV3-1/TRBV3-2 TGTGCCAGCAGCCAAGATGGCGACAGAACCTCCTACGAGCAGTACTTC CASSQDGDRTSYEQYF
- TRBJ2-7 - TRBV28 TGTGCCAGCAGTTTAGTGGCATGGCGGGATAACGAGCAGTACTTC CASSLVAWRDNEQYF
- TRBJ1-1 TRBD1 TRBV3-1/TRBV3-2 TGTGCCAGCAGCCGTGACAGGGGAAACACTGAAGCTTTCTTT CASSRDRGNTEAFF
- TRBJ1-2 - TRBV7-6 TGTGCCAGCAGCTCCTCTCCCGGAGTTACTAACTATGGCTACACCTTC CASSSSPGVTNYGYTF
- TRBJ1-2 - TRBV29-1 TGCAGCGTTGGGGAGGGTTACGACTATGGCTACACCTTC CSVGEGYDYGYTF
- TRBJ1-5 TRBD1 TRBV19 TGTGCCAGTAGTATTCACAGGGGGTTGGATCAGCCCCAGCATTTT CASSIHRGLDQPQHF
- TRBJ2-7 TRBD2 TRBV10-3 TGTGCCATCAGCAGCGGGAGCTTCTACGAGCAGTACTTC CAISSGSFYEQYF
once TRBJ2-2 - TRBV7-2 TGTGCCAGCAGCTTAGGTCGGGTCCGCTTGAACACCGGGGAGCTGTTTTTT CASSLGRVRLNTGELFF
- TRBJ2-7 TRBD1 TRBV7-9 TGTGCCAGCAGCTTGACAGGGGTGCACTACGAGCAGTACTTC CASSLTGVHYEQYF
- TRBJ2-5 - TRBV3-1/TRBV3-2 TGTGCCAGCAGCCAAGAAATAGGGGTTGAGACCCAGTACTTC CASSQEIGVETQYF
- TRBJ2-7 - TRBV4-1 TGCGCCAGCAGCCAAGATCAAGGGGCCAACGCAGGCGAGCAGTACTTC CASSQDQGANAGEQYF